These 15 T cell receptor beta chains were sequenced from one sample in a study of post-analysis software for immune sequencing data. Overall study results and limits: A few TRBV segments were significantly more frequent in patients than in controls. TRBV5-6, TRBV5-1 and TRBV20-1 were among these segments.

These receptors lack a known antigen. Presence of unique molecular identifiers characterized the TCR beta cDNA libraries. Via MiXCR, TCRdb re-called the PCR reads, giving one row per CDR3 protein. The data hold a few hundred thousand distinct CDR3 sequences, with around a third observed a single time. The sample taken for sequencing was blood. The receptors shown here come from a girl between 2 and 17 years old with multiple sclerosis.

The chain links TRBV7-3 to TRBJ2-1, with 7 bases identical to TRBD2. The J segment lost 4 bases and the V segment lost 0 bases, leaving 6 bases of the junction unmatched. From germline, CDR1 is SGHTA and CDR2 FQGTGA. This CDR3 has 16 amino acids. The CDR3 DNA reads as TGTGCCAGCAGCTTAACGTGGGGAGGGACTTACAATGAGCAGTTCTTC. Its translation: CASSLTWGGTYNEQFF.

This chain joins TRBV9 and TRBJ2-7; no clear D gene. This CDR3 contains 13 residues. The V gene lost 3 bases and the J gene lost 6 bases, with 13 bases spanning the gap. Looked up from germline, CDR1 is SGDLS and CDR2 is YYNGEE. CDR3 in DNA: TGTGCCAGCAGCGCCTCTTCGGGTGGCGAGCAGTACTTC. This translates into CASSASSGGEQYF.

This sequence joins TRBV20-1 and TRBJ2-3; 7 bases align to TRBD1. Germline loops: CDR1 DFQATT, CDR2 SNEGSKA (reference sequence). The CDR3 totals 13 residues. In DNA form, the CDR3 reads TGCAGGGCCGAGGGGGCGGAACCAGATACGCAGTATTTT. It encodes CRAEGAEPDTQYF.

The gene calls are TRBV5-1 and TRBJ2-2; D uncertain. V lost 1 base to trimming and J lost 3 bases, with 7 bases between them. The CDR3 is made up of 14 amino acids. CDR1 is SGHRS and CDR2 is YFSETQ in the germline V gene. DNA for the CDR3: TGCGCCAGCAGCTTGTTACGTGACACCGGGGAGCTGTTTTTT. Amino acids: CASSLLRDTGELFF.

The V call is TRBV7-3, the J call TRBJ1-1; 8 nucleotides match TRBD1. With V trimmed by 5 bases and J by 1 base, 6 bases remained unmatched. In germline, CDR1 is SGHTA, CDR2 FQGTGA. The CDR3 runs to 15 residues. The CDR3 loop is CASSPTGTGNTEAFF. CDR3 DNA: TGTGCCAGCAGCCCAACAGGGACAGGGAACACTGAAGCTTTCTTT.

This chain joins TRBV12-3 or TRBV12-4 and TRBJ2-3; the match to TRBD1 covers 9 bases. J gave up 1 base and V 5 bases, and 4 bases lay outside the gene matches. This CDR3 comprises 15 residues. The CDR3 DNA is TGTGCCAGCAGTCCCCGGGACAGGGGCACAGATACGCAGTATTTT. This gives the protein CASSPRDRGTDTQYF.

CDR3 nucleotide sequence: TGCGCCAGCAGCTCCAATTCGGCTTTGAACACTGAAGCTTTCTTT. The encoded protein is CASSSNSALNTEAFF. This chain connects TRBV4-1 to TRBJ1-1, with no clear D. The CDR3 runs 15 residues. V gave up 5 bases and J gave up 0 bases, with 13 bases separating them. In germline, CDR1 is MGHRA, CDR2 YSYEKL.

The rearrangement uses TRBV7-2 and TRBJ2-3; D unclear. This CDR3 is 14 amino acids long. Looked up from germline, CDR1 is SGHTA and CDR2 is FQGNSA. The ends were cut back, 2 bases at V and 0 bases at J, with 6 bases in the middle. The DNA of the CDR3 is TGTGCCAGCAGCTTAATTGTCAGCACAGATACGCAGTATTTT. Its translation is CASSLIVSTDTQYF.

In its sample, this clonotype was seen a few times. J is TRBJ1-2 and V is TRBV5-1, with 12 bases that match TRBD1. Germline V gene sequence: CDR1 SGHRS, CDR2 YFSETQ. V lost 6 bases to trimming and J lost 2 bases; unmatched junction nucleotides: 5. The CDR3 contains 15 residues. This CDR3 reads CASTGTGGTNYGYTF. The CDR3 DNA follows: TGCGCCAGCACCGGGACAGGGGGCACCAACTATGGCTACACCTTC.

This clonotype was observed a few times. The rearrangement joins TRBV6-2 or TRBV6-3 to TRBJ2-5; the D call may be TRBD1 or TRBD2 (5 bases each). The CDR3 is 15 residues long. Germline V gene sequence: CDR1 MNHEY, CDR2 SVGEGT. Trimming took 8 bases from V and 7 from J, leaving 23 bases between them. The CDR3 sequence: CASRPLTASEGTQYF. The CDR3 DNA is TGTGCCAGCCGGCCCCTGACAGCGTCTGAGGGGACCCAGTACTTC.

The sample holds many counts of this clonotype. In nucleotides, the CDR3 is TGCAGCGTTGAAGATAGCGGAGGGATTCCCTTTGGCTACACCTTC. Its protein is CSVEDSGGIPFGYTF. V is TRBV29-1 and J is TRBJ1-2, with D uncertain. The length of the CDR3 is 15 residues. The V end lost 0 bases, the J end lost 7 bases, and 18 bases lay between the germline ends. The germline V gene has CDR1 SQVTM and CDR2 ANQGSEA.

The chain recombines TRBV27 with TRBJ1-2; 8 nucleotides line up with TRBD1. The CDR3 totals 15 residues. V trimming: 5 bases; J trimming: 8 bases; junction bases outside the gene matches: 13. Per germline, CDR1 MNHEY and CDR2 SMNVEV (reference sequence). The CDR3 nucleotides are TGTGCCAGCAGTGTCCCCGGGACAGGTCTTGGCGGCTACACCTTC. This sequence encodes CASSVPGTGLGGYTF.

V usage is TRBV4-1 and J usage is TRBJ2-1; D is ambiguous. CDR1 and CDR2 from the germline V gene are MGHRA and YSYEKL. This CDR3 region has 16 residues. Trimming pared 0 bases from V and 0 bases from J, leaving 9 bases between. CDR3 nucleotide sequence: TGCGCCAGCAGCCAAGATGGCGGAATCTCCTACAATGAGCAGTTCTTC. Its translation is CASSQDGGISYNEQFF.

Concerning this clonotype itself: The germline gene is not matched at one end of the junction; a read error may be the cause. This chain joins TRBV10-3 and TRBJ2-5, with no clear D. Germline CDR1 and CDR2: ENHRY and SYGVKD. The CDR3 runs to 12 residues. The DNA of the CDR3 is TGTGCCATAGGACGGTTCCAAGAGACCCGGTACTTC. Protein product: CAIGRFQETRYF.

This chain joins TRBV29-1 and TRBJ1-1; no firm D call. The ends were cut back, 6 bases at V and 3 bases at J, with 11 bases in the middle. This CDR3 region has 12 residues. The germline V gene encodes CDR1 SQVTM and CDR2 ANQGSEA. CDR3 nucleotides: TGCAGCGTAAGTACCGAGGACACTGAAGCTTTCTTT. It encodes CSVSTEDTEAFF.